The rows below give T cell receptor beta chains drawn from one sample of a study of circulating CD8 cells and anti-PD-1 response in melanoma. TCRdb used MiXCR to reprocess the reads, holding one entry per CDR3 protein. The sample includes roughly 1,100 distinct CDR3 sequences, approximately 11% seen only once; the top ten take roughly 15%. The sequenced sample was CD8+ T cells from PBMCs, obtained at baseline or after one month of anti-PD-1 therapy (not recorded which). The receptors originated from a human donor with melanoma. The CDR3 runs from the conserved cysteine through the conserved F or W. Size tells how often a clone was seen (once, few, many) or the class of an expanded clone, and some rows leave it out.

J gene | V gene | clone size | CDR3 protein
TRBJ1-5 | TRBV19 | medium-sized | CASTALLGSNQPQHF
TRBJ2-3 | TRBV24-1 | medium-sized | CATSPGDNTDTQYF
TRBJ1-2 | TRBV7-2 | large | CASSLSSTGDSFFYGYTF
TRBJ2-7 | TRBV19 | medium-sized | CASSVTLDYEQYF
TRBJ2-1 | TRBV28 | . | CASTSGGAGEQFF
TRBJ2-4 | TRBV19 | . | CASSFHLPGQGWNIQYF
TRBJ1-1 | TRBV2 | large | CASREVVDFPEAFF
TRBJ2-7 | TRBV7-2 | medium-sized | CASSSGGRGDGQYF
TRBJ2-5 | TRBV27 | large | CASRKLLGQAETQYF
TRBJ2-3 | TRBV27 | large | CASSLSGGPNTQYF
TRBJ2-7 | TRBV27 | few | CASRPRDRLNYELYF
TRBJ1-2 | TRBV18 | medium-sized | CASSPLKQIYGYTF
TRBJ1-1 | TRBV30 | medium-sized | CAWSVAGRAEAFF
TRBJ2-5 | TRBV29-1 | medium-sized | CSVEKLVSSQETQYF
TRBJ2-2 | TRBV9 | medium-sized | CASSGYGAALTGELFF
TRBJ2-1 | TRBV19 | . | CASSIVLAGGPNNEQFF
TRBJ2-2 | TRBV12-5 | large | CASGLVITGELFF
TRBJ2-3 | TRBV5-1 | . | CASSLLAGAIVPDTQYF
TRBJ2-1 | TRBV30 | . | CAWSYLAGAYNEQFF
TRBJ2-5 | TRBV2 | large | CASSLKLAGGPPEETQYF
TRBJ2-3 | TRBV2 | . | CASKGTITDTQYF
TRBJ1-2 | TRBV14 | large | CASSQSGVTGRGYTF
TRBJ2-3 | TRBV6-8 | medium-sized | CASRYSPAWGTDTQYF
TRBJ2-7 | TRBV6-5 | . | CASSYGTEYEQYF
TRBJ1-2 | TRBV27 | medium-sized | CASSSLQGVDYGYTF
TRBJ2-1 | TRBV7-2 | medium-sized | CASSFGTSDYNEQFF
TRBJ1-5 | TRBV24-1 | medium-sized | CATAGGEGQPQHF
TRBJ1-1 | TRBV19 | . | CASSPSIFLAAEAFF
TRBJ2-7 | TRBV7-2 | medium-sized | CASRPQGVYEQYF
TRBJ2-1 | TRBV4-1 | large | CASSQDSGGLASNEQFF
TRBJ1-6 | TRBV6-6 | few | CATDLSGQYNSPLHF
TRBJ1-5 | TRBV19 | few | CASSIVDSNQPQHF
TRBJ1-2 | TRBV16 | medium-sized | CASSQSRGTNYGYTF
TRBJ2-3 | TRBV29-1 | large | CSVDMPNTDTQYF
TRBJ1-1 | TRBV27 | medium-sized | CASSWGPMNTEAFF
TRBJ2-3 | TRBV20-1 | . | CSASPGLADTDTQYF
TRBJ1-1 | TRBV5-4 | medium-sized | CASSPWGTEAFF
TRBJ2-3 | TRBV20-1 | few | CSAPMGTSLDTQYF
TRBJ2-7 | TRBV6-5 | medium-sized | CASWDGLDEQYF
TRBJ2-7 | TRBV6-2/TRBV6-3 | few | CASREGLYYEQYF
TRBJ1-1 | TRBV27 | medium-sized | CASSWAEGTEAFF
TRBJ2-7 | TRBV19 | . | CASSMMGNEQYF
TRBJ2-1 | TRBV19 | medium-sized | CASSISGGPYNEQFF
TRBJ2-3 | TRBV2 | medium-sized | CASARTHGLSTDTQYF
TRBJ2-1 | TRBV9 | medium-sized | CASRGRDNEQFF
TRBJ1-1 | TRBV11-2 | medium-sized | CASSKTHTEAFF
TRBJ2-1 | TRBV9 | medium-sized | CASSRTSGFNEQFF
TRBJ2-1 | TRBV5-8 | once | CASSLGENEQFF
TRBJ1-5 | TRBV7-2 | medium-sized | CASSFGTGGNQPQHF
TRBJ2-3 | TRBV9 | medium-sized | CASSRQGATDTQYF
TRBJ2-1 | TRBV2 | hyperexpanded | CAGSPARGMNEQFF
TRBJ1-6 | TRBV28 | few | CASSLPGRDSLSSPLHF
TRBJ1-6 | TRBV5-5 | large | CASSLGQGNSPLHF
TRBJ2-2 | TRBV4-1 | large | CASSRLQGPNGGELFF
TRBJ2-2 | TRBV25-1 | . | CASSDGWGELFF
TRBJ2-3 | TRBV14 | medium-sized | CASSPLAGMATDTQYF
TRBJ2-1 | TRBV7-3 | large | CASSSLGGPYNEQFF
TRBJ2-7 | TRBV27 | few | CASSLQGQGAVYEQYF
TRBJ1-1 | TRBV27 | medium-sized | CASSLGTAVEAFF